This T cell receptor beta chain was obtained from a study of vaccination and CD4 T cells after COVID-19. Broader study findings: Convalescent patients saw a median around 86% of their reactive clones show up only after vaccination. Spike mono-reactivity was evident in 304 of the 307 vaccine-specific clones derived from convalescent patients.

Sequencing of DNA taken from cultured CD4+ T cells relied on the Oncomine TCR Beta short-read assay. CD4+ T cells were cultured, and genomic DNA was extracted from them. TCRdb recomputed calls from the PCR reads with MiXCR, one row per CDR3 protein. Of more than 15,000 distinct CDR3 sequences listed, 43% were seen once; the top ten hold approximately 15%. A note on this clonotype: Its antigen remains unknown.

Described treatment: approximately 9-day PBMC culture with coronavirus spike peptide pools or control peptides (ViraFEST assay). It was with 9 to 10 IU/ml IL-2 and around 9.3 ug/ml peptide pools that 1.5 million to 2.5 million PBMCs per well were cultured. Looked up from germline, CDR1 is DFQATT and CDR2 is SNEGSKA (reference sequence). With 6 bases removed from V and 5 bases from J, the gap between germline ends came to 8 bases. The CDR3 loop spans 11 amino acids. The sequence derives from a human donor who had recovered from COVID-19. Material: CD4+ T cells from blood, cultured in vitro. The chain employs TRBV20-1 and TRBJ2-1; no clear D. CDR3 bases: TGCAGTGCGGCAAGTAACAATGAGCAGTTCTTC. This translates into CSAASNNEQFF.